This T cell receptor beta chain was captured in a study of shared clonotypes between healthy human individuals. This clone has at least ten counts. Repertoires were generated with immunoSEQ multiplex PCR, while TCRdb's copy carries only in-frame clones and drops some. Of some 480,000 clones listed, 70% to 80% were seen once; the top ten hold about 12%. The study drew all its donors from Caucasian adults living in Nashville, Tennessee. The sequenced sample was PBMCs. The source of this sequence is a woman between 40 and 55 years old in good health. Some clones in this sample may be carry-over from other donors' samples.

CDR3 sequence reads: CASSLTSRDEQFF. In DNA form, the CDR3 reads TGCGCCAGCAGCTTAACTAGCAGGGATGAGCAGTTCTTC. This chain links TRBV5-1 with TRBJ2-1, with D perhaps TRBD2 (6 bases). V was clipped by 2 bases and J by 8 bases, with 11 bases between them. Germline V gives CDR1 SGHRS, CDR2 YFSETQ. This CDR3 contains 13 residues.